What follows is one T cell receptor beta chain and its context. A second about 7 to 12 cycle PCR used barcoded and J-beta primers. TCRdb analysed the 5' RACE reads with MiXCR anew, one entry per CDR3 protein. The sample includes some 760,000 distinct CDR3 sequences, 20% to 25% of them seen just once. V lost 8 bases and J lost 5; bases outside the gene matches: 7. From germline, CDR1 is SEHNR and CDR2 FQNEAQ (reference sequence). There are 13 residues in the CDR3. This entry is derived from a study of blood T cells in healthy people across ages. Study-wide context: Per two T cells, template switching captured roughly one barcoded beta molecule.

The same data also went into a second study, on T cells of mothers and their children. From that paper: cDNA was made from all extracted RNA, around 1.5 ug per 15 ul. From each mother came over 10 million TCR beta CDR3 reads, and from each child came 2.5 million to 3.5 million. The analysis detected no persistent microchimeric T cell clones.

The chain recombines TRBV7-9 with TRBJ2-7; 9 nucleotides match TRBD1. The sequence derives from a boy aged 5-17 years in good health. The source material was blood. Here the CDR3 reads CASGETGGDEQYF. In nucleotides, the CDR3 is TGTGCCAGCGGGGAGACAGGGGGTGACGAGCAGTACTTC.